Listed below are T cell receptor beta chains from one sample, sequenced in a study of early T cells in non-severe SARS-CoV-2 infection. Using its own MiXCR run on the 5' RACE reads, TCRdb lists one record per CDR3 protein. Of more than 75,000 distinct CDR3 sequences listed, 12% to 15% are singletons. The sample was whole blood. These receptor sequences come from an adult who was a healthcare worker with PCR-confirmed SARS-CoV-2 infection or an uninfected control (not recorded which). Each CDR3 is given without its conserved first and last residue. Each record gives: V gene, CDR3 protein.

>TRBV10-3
ATGQDPNTEAF
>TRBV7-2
ASSLGGYPEAF
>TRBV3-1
ASSRLAQKETQY
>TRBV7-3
ASSLRPRDLKTSVGNEQF
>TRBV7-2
ASSPTLGSVYNEQF
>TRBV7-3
ASSSLRGTEAF
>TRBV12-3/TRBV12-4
ASSLEVDTEAF
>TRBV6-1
ASSEAPPPGPGAEAF
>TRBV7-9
ASSAAKEARGNEQF
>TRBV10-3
AISDRGSSGANVLT
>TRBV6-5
ASSTVRVTYEQY
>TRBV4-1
ASSALISTDTQY
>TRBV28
ASSLLTQAEKLF
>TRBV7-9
ASSSRTAILETQY
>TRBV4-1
ASSQVLRGGPNEQF
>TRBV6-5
ASSARQGNTGELF
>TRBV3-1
ASSQDSADGYT
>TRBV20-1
SAKGQGALGYT
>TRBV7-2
ASSLSRPPQPQH
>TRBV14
ASSQAGGEPQH
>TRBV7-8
ASSAWTPLDEQY
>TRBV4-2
ASSQDRRDGYT
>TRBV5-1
ASSGMTGGAGEQY
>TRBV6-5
ASSYSIFAGKGYEQY
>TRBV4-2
ASSPDGNYGYT
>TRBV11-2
ASSLARRTGHTEAF
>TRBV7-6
ASSPGGGTEAF
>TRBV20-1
SARKPATNEKLF
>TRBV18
ASSPSRGRGYEQY
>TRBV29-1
SVDRRGRTDTQY
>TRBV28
AALAVASYGYT